This T cell receptor (beta chain) originates from a study of cytomegalovirus exposure and HLA in healthy donors. This clone showed up just once. The CDR3 has 16 residues. Trimming pared 1 base from V and 5 bases from J, leaving 17 bases between. Germline V CDR1 and CDR2: LGHNA, YSLEER. This PCR relied on a set of 60 Vbeta primers and 13 Jbeta primers. Produced via immunoSEQ multiplex PCR; TCRdb's table is partial and in-frame only. The sample consists of more than 45,000 clones, 77% of them appearing once. The gene calls are TRBV4-3 and TRBJ1-1; D possibly corresponds to TRBD1 (6 bases). What was sequenced was PBMCs. This receptor was obtained from a woman aged 40 to 55 in good health and CMV-seropositive. CDR3 nucleotides: TGCGCCAGCAGCCAAGGGGGGCTTGGGGCGTCGACTGAAGCTTTCTTT. It encodes CASSQGGLGASTEAFF.